The rows below give T cell receptor beta chains drawn from one sample of a study of chemoradiotherapy in HPV16-positive cancers. Assay: immunoSEQ multiplex PCR; the TCRdb copy retains only in-frame clones and omits some. Among approximately 23,000 clones, around two thirds were seen once, and the ten largest hold roughly 2.6%. Sampling was performed from a patient who underwent chemoradiotherapy. These receptor sequences come from a human donor with HPV-associated anogenital cancer. Both conserved end residues are part of each CDR3. D genes are given only for firm matches. Size tells how often a clone was seen (once, few, many) or the class of an expanded clone, and some rows leave it out.

cdr3_nt | cdr3_aa | v_call | d_call | j_call | cdr3_length | clone_size
TGCAGCGGCTACGGGACAGCTCTTACCACTGAAGCTTTCTTT | CSGYGTALTTEAFF | TRBV29-1 | TRBD1 | TRBJ1-1 | 14 | .
TGTGCCAGCAGGGTCCAGGGCTATCAGCCCCAGCATTTT | CASRVQGYQPQHF | TRBV6-1 | . | TRBJ1-5 | 13 | .
TGTGCCAGTAGAAAACAGGGTCCAGATGAGCAGTTCTTC | CASRKQGPDEQFF | TRBV19 | . | TRBJ2-1 | 13 | .
TGTGCCAGCAGCTTAGCCCTTCTCCCCAGCGGTGAAGAGACCCAGTACTTC | CASSLALLPSGEETQYF | TRBV7-9 | . | TRBJ2-5 | 17 | .
TGCGCCAGCAGCTTGAAAACTTCGGGACAGGGGAGAACCGGGGAGCTGTTTTTT | CASSLKTSGQGRTGELFF | TRBV5-1 | TRBD1 | TRBJ2-2 | 18 | .
TGTGCCAGCAGCCAGACAGGACACACCTACGAGCAGTACTTC | CASSQTGHTYEQYF | TRBV5-5 | . | TRBJ2-7 | 14 | .
TGTGCCATCAGTGAGTCATTAGGGGAACGGGAAGCTTTCTTT | CAISESLGEREAFF | TRBV10-3 | . | TRBJ1-1 | 14 | .
TGCGCCAGCAGCTTGCGAGGGACAGATACCACAGATACGCAGTATTTT | CASSLRGTDTTDTQYF | TRBV5-1 | TRBD1 | TRBJ2-3 | 16 | once
TGTGCCAGCACCGACAGCTACTCCTACGAGCAGTACTTC | CASTDSYSYEQYF | TRBV6-5 | . | TRBJ2-7 | 13 | .
TGTGCCAGCAGCTTAAACAGGATTACTAACTATGGCTACACCTTC | CASSLNRITNYGYTF | TRBV7-3 | . | TRBJ1-2 | 15 | few
TGTGCCAGCAGCCCCGTACTAGCGGGACACTCCTACGAGCAGTACTTC | CASSPVLAGHSYEQYF | TRBV27 | TRBD2 | TRBJ2-7 | 16 | .
TGTGCCTGGAGTGTCCCGGGACATTCGAACACTGAAGCTTTCTTT | CAWSVPGHSNTEAFF | TRBV30 | . | TRBJ1-1 | 15 | .
TGCAGCGTCCCAAGGGCTAGCGGGGTAAACACCGGGGAGCTGTTTTTT | CSVPRASGVNTGELFF | TRBV29-1 | TRBD2 | TRBJ2-2 | 16 | .
TGTGCCATCAGTGAAGGGGGAAGCGAGCAGTACTTC | CAISEGGSEQYF | TRBV10-3 | . | TRBJ2-7 | 12 | .
TGCGCCAGCAGCTTGGGCGGGGGGACCACAGATACGCAGTATTTT | CASSLGGGTTDTQYF | TRBV5-1 | TRBD2 | TRBJ2-3 | 15 | .
TGTGCCAGCAGCTTGGTTGCGGGGGCCTCCTCGAACTACAATGAGCAGTTCTTC | CASSLVAGASSNYNEQFF | TRBV5-6 | . | TRBJ2-1 | 18 | .
TGTGCCAGCAGGAGACTCGGGACAGCCTACGAGCAGTACTTC | CASRRLGTAYEQYF | TRBV2 | TRBD1 | TRBJ2-7 | 14 | .
TGTGCCAGCAGCGGGATGGAGGTGGGAAGCAATCAGCCCCAGCATTTT | CASSGMEVGSNQPQHF | TRBV5-5 | . | TRBJ1-5 | 16 | .
TGTGCCAGCAGTTTGACGGGGAATCAGCCCCAGCATTTT | CASSLTGNQPQHF | TRBV27 | . | TRBJ1-5 | 13 | .
TGCGCCAGCGGCTCCGGGACAGCTAATGAAAAACTGTTTTTT | CASGSGTANEKLFF | TRBV4-3 | TRBD1 | TRBJ1-4 | 14 | .
TGCAGCGTATACCACAGCCTGAACACTGAAGCTTTCTTT | CSVYHSLNTEAFF | TRBV29-1 | . | TRBJ1-1 | 13 | .
TGTGCCAGCTCACCGATACAGGGGCGACTGGATGGGAATTCACCCCTCCACTTT | CASSPIQGRLDGNSPLHF | TRBV18 | TRBD1 | TRBJ1-6 | 18 | once
TGTGCCAGCAGCTCAGCGGGATACGAGCAGTACTTC | CASSSAGYEQYF | TRBV5-5 | TRBD2 | TRBJ2-7 | 12 | .
TGCAGCGTTTCGACAGGGCAACGCTATGGCTACACCTTC | CSVSTGQRYGYTF | TRBV29-1 | TRBD1 | TRBJ1-2 | 13 | .
TGTGCCAGCAGCGGGTACAACACTGAAGCTTTCTTT | CASSGYNTEAFF | TRBV5-4 | . | TRBJ1-1 | 12 | .
TGTGCCAGCAGTTTTCGGGGTGTCACCTACGAGCAGTACTTC | CASSFRGVTYEQYF | TRBV28 | . | TRBJ2-7 | 14 | .
TGCAGCGTTGCATCCGGGACGGGTAGCAATCAGCCCCAGCATTTT | CSVASGTGSNQPQHF | TRBV29-1 | . | TRBJ1-5 | 15 | .
TGCGCCAGCAGTGAGGGCAGTCATCAGCCCCAGCATTTT | CASSEGSHQPQHF | TRBV10-2 | . | TRBJ1-5 | 13 | .
TGTGCCAGCAGTTTAGGGGGGGTAACTCCGAACACTGAAGCTTTCTTT | CASSLGGVTPNTEAFF | TRBV28 | . | TRBJ1-1 | 16 | .
TGTGCCAGCAGCATCCAGGGAAATCAGCCCCAGCATTTT | CASSIQGNQPQHF | TRBV7-8 | . | TRBJ1-5 | 13 | .
TGTGCCAGCAGAACAGCCTACGAGCAGTACTTC | CASRTAYEQYF | TRBV2 | . | TRBJ2-7 | 11 | .
TGTGCCAGCAGCCTAGGTTTTAGCACAGATACGCAGTATTTT | CASSLGFSTDTQYF | TRBV7-8 | . | TRBJ2-3 | 14 | .
TGTGCCAGCAGCCGGACAGGGGTAACGGATACGCAGTATTTT | CASSRTGVTDTQYF | TRBV5-8 | TRBD1 | TRBJ2-3 | 14 | .
TGTGCCAGCAGCTTAGTGCAGGGAATTAACACTGAAGCTTTCTTT | CASSLVQGINTEAFF | TRBV11-2 | . | TRBJ1-1 | 15 | .
TGTGCCTGGAGTGCGGTACAGAACACTGAAGCTTTCTTT | CAWSAVQNTEAFF | TRBV30 | . | TRBJ1-1 | 13 | .
TGTGCCAGCAGTTATGGGACCGGGGAGCTGTTTTTT | CASSYGTGELFF | TRBV6-5 | . | TRBJ2-2 | 12 | .
TGTGCCAGCAGTCGGGACAGCATACAAGCTTTCTTT | CASSRDSIQAFF | TRBV6-1 | TRBD1 | TRBJ1-1 | 12 | once
TGTGCCAGCAGCTTTGGACCGAAGTTGACGGTTTCACCCCTCCACTTT | CASSFGPKLTVSPLHF | TRBV7-8 | . | TRBJ1-6 | 16 | few
TGTGCCTTGAACCCCCGGGACCGCCGATCGTATGGCTACACCTTC | CALNPRDRRSYGYTF | TRBV30 | . | TRBJ1-2 | 15 | .
TGTGCCAGTAGGGGGACAGGGGGAGTCGATGGCTACACCTTC | CASRGTGGVDGYTF | TRBV19 | TRBD1 | TRBJ1-2 | 14 | few
TGCAGCGTTGCCTCAGGCGATAACTATGGCTACACCTTC | CSVASGDNYGYTF | TRBV29-1 | . | TRBJ1-2 | 13 | .
TGTGCCAGCAGCTTGAGGACAGCCCTGAACTATGGCTACACCTTC | CASSLRTALNYGYTF | TRBV5-4 | . | TRBJ1-2 | 15 | .
TGTGCCAGCAGTTTAACCCTGACAGGGGGGTCCTACGAGCAGTACTTC | CASSLTLTGGSYEQYF | TRBV27 | TRBD1 | TRBJ2-7 | 16 | .
TGTGCCATCAGAGGCCGGGACAGCTTGAACAATGAGCAGTTCTTC | CAIRGRDSLNNEQFF | TRBV10-3 | TRBD1 | TRBJ2-1 | 15 | .
TGTGCCAGCAGCGCCCGCCCCGGAGGAAATAATTCACCCCTCCACTTT | CASSARPGGNNSPLHF | TRBV9 | . | TRBJ1-6 | 16 | few
TGTGCCAGTAGTATTTCGACAGGCTCCTACGAGCAGTACTTC | CASSISTGSYEQYF | TRBV19 | . | TRBJ2-7 | 14 | .
TGTGCCAGCACCCTACGGACTAGCGGGAGAAATGAGCAGTTCTTC | CASTLRTSGRNEQFF | TRBV7-2 | TRBD2 | TRBJ2-1 | 15 | .
TGCGCCAGCAGCCCAGGCCGTGCAACTAATGAAAAACTGTTTTTT | CASSPGRATNEKLFF | TRBV5-1 | . | TRBJ1-4 | 15 | .
TGTGCCAGCAGCCAAGTGGGTTCGGCAGATACGCAGTATTTT | CASSQVGSADTQYF | TRBV4-2 | . | TRBJ2-3 | 14 | .
TGTGCCAGCAATAGGCGGGGGTACAATGAGCAGTTCTTC | CASNRRGYNEQFF | TRBV27 | TRBD2 | TRBJ2-1 | 13 | few
TGCGCCAGCAGCCAACAACAGGGGACGGGGGGCTACACCTTC | CASSQQQGTGGYTF | TRBV4-1 | TRBD1 | TRBJ1-2 | 14 | few
TGTGCCAGTAGTCCCCTGGGACCTGCCTCTGGAAACACCATATATTTT | CASSPLGPASGNTIYF | TRBV19 | . | TRBJ1-3 | 16 | .
TGTGCCAGTAGCCGCTCAGGGACAGTTGGGAACTATGGCTACACCTTC | CASSRSGTVGNYGYTF | TRBV19 | TRBD1 | TRBJ1-2 | 16 | .
TGTGCCAGCTCACCACAAAGCGGGAGGTCTTTCGAGCAGTACTTC | CASSPQSGRSFEQYF | TRBV18 | TRBD2 | TRBJ2-7 | 15 | .
TGTGCCATCCACGGTGGAACCGGGGAGCTGTTTTTT | CAIHGGTGELFF | TRBV10-3 | . | TRBJ2-2 | 12 | .
TGTGCCAGCAGCCAAGGGACAGGGCCCAGGGAACTGTTTTTT | CASSQGTGPRELFF | TRBV4-2 | TRBD1 | TRBJ1-4 | 14 | few
TGTGCCAGCAGCCACTCGGGACAGGGTACGAATGAGCAGTTCTTC | CASSHSGQGTNEQFF | TRBV7-9 | TRBD1 | TRBJ2-1 | 15 | .
TGTGCCAGCAGTATACAGGGGGTGCCCTACGAGCAGTACTTC | CASSIQGVPYEQYF | TRBV27 | TRBD1 | TRBJ2-7 | 14 | few